The 28 T cell receptor beta chains given below trace back to one sample, sequenced in a study of cytomegalovirus exposure and HLA in healthy donors. Both 60 Vbeta primers and 13 Jbeta primers went into the PCR. Profiled with immunoSEQ multiplex PCR; TCRdb holds only in-frame clones, not every one. In the table there are about 190,000 clones, more than 70% of which are singletons. The sequencing sample was made of PBMCs. The receptor set was obtained from a woman in her thirties or forties in good health and CMV-seronegative.

The CDR3 protein is CASSLLTRRTPSAGGYTF. The CDR3 DNA reads as TGTGCCAGCAGCCTTTTAACCCGGCGCACCCCTAGCGCGGGTGGCTACACCTTC. The chain has TRBV7-9 and TRBJ1-2; D gene unclear. The CDR3 runs to 18 residues. The germline V gene has CDR1 SEHNR and CDR2 FQNEAQ (reference sequence). V gave up 5 bases and J gave up 7 bases, with 29 bases separating them.

The chain is built from TRBV7-9 and TRBJ1-1, with D tentatively TRBD1 (6 bases). Germline V gene lookup returns CDR1 SEHNR and CDR2 FQNEAQ (reference sequence). The V gene lost 2 bases and the J gene lost 1 base, with 11 bases spanning the gap. CDR3 length: 15 amino acids. Here the CDR3 reads CASSLSLGQNTEAFF. The CDR3 nucleotides read TGTGCCAGCAGCTTATCGCTGGGACAGAACACTGAAGCTTTCTTT.

The chain combines TRBV30 with TRBJ1-3; TRBD1 is a possible D gene (6 bases). This CDR3 contains 18 residues. Trimming cost V 3 bases and J 0 bases, with 21 bases left between them. Germline V CDR1 and CDR2: GTSNPN, SVGIG (reference sequence). The CDR3 sequence is CAWSPGDIPWNSGNTIYF. Here the CDR3 DNA reads TGTGCCTGGAGCCCTGGGGACATACCTTGGAACTCTGGAAACACCATATATTTT. The entire variable domain, with the rest obtained from reference TRBV30 and TRBJ1-3, is as follows: SQTIHQWPATLVQPVGSPLSLECTVEGTSNPNLYWYRQAAGRGLQLLFYSVGIGQISSEVPQNLSASRPQDRQFILSSKKLLLSDSGFYLCAWSPGDIPWNSGNTIYFGEGSWLTVV.

The V and J genes are TRBV6-1 and TRBJ1-2; 7 nucleotides agree with TRBD1. The CDR3 has 14 amino acids. The germline CDR1 and CDR2 sequences are MNHNS and SASEGT. V gave up 4 bases and J gave up 7 bases; unmatched junction bases: 9. DNA for the CDR3: TGTGCCAGCAGTGCGTCACAGGGGCTCTTTGGCTACACCTTC. This sequence encodes CASSASQGLFGYTF.

This clone showed up just a few times. This sequence joins TRBV7-9 and TRBJ2-1, with D perhaps TRBD2 (5 bases). The CDR3 runs 13 residues. V lost 1 base to trimming and J lost 5 bases, with 6 bases between them. Germline lookup yields CDR1 SEHNR and CDR2 FQNEAQ (reference sequence). CDR3 bases: TGTGCCAGCAGCTTAGGGACTCACAATGAGCAGTTCTTC. It codes for CASSLGTHNEQFF.

V usage is TRBV15 and J usage is TRBJ1-1; D is ambiguous. V shed 1 base and J shed 0 bases, with 6 bases lying between them. The CDR3 spans 14 residues. Germline V gene sequence: CDR1 LNHNV, CDR2 YYDKDF (reference sequence). The CDR3 DNA reads as TGTGCCACCAGCAGAGGGAGGGTGAACACTGAAGCTTTCTTT. Amino acids: CATSRGRVNTEAFF.

The chain is built from TRBV28 and TRBJ1-1; D might be TRBD1 (5 bases). This CDR3 comprises 14 residues. CDR1 is MDHEN and CDR2 is SYDVKM in the germline V gene. V lost 5 bases and J lost 5, with 15 bases in between. The CDR3: CASSPQGPRTEAFF. The CDR3 DNA is TGTGCCAGCAGTCCTCAGGGCCCCCGGACTGAAGCTTTCTTT.

The V and J genes are TRBV30 and TRBJ1-3; D is unresolved. Germline V gene data show CDR1 as GTSNPN and CDR2 as SVGIG (reference sequence). CDR3 length: 14 amino acids. Trimming took 1 base from V and 1 from J, leaving 8 bases between them. In DNA form, the CDR3 reads TGTGCCTGGAGTGCACTACCATCTGGAAACACCATATATTTT. This encodes CAWSALPSGNTIYF.

The V call is TRBV18, the J call TRBJ2-7; 9 bases agree with TRBD2. The CDR3 consists of 13 residues. Per the germline V gene, CDR1 is KGHSH and CDR2 is LQKENI. The V and J ends lost 3 bases and 6 bases, in that order; junction bases with no gene match: 3. DNA of the CDR3: TGTGCCAGCTCACCGCTAGCGGGAAGCGAGCAGTACGTC. Translated: CASSPLAGSEQYV.

The rearrangement uses TRBV28 and TRBJ1-3, with a tentative D call TRBD1 (5 bases). This CDR3 contains 16 residues. Deletions cut 6 bases from V and 2 bases from J, with 17 bases between. Germline V gene lookup returns CDR1 MDHEN and CDR2 SYDVKM. The CDR3 DNA sequence: TGTGCCAGCAGCCCAACCACGGGGACTCCTGGAAACACCATATATTTT. Its translation: CASSPTTGTPGNTIYF.

The chain has TRBV2 and TRBJ2-7; TRBD1 agrees at 7 bases. The V gene end was trimmed by 2 bases and the J gene end by 6 bases; junction bases not matched to a gene: 10. The CDR3 is 15 residues long. The germline CDR1 and CDR2 sequences are SNHLY and FYNNEI. CDR3: CASSEQGVRVGEQYV. The CDR3, as DNA: TGTGCCAGCAGTGAACAGGGGGTACGGGTCGGCGAGCAGTACGTC.

This clone has more than one count but fewer than ten. The gene calls are TRBV7-2 and TRBJ1-2, with TRBD1 as a possible D gene (5 bases). Germline CDR1 and CDR2: SGHTA and FQGNSA. CDR3 length equals 14 residues. Trimming cost V 0 bases and J 7 bases, with 12 bases left between them. CDR3 sequence: CASSLALGGGGYTF. CDR3 in DNA: TGTGCCAGCAGCTTAGCGCTGGGGGGAGGTGGCTACACCTTC.

This chain links TRBV2 with TRBJ2-2; the D gene is possibly TRBD1 (6 bases). V was cut by 8 bases and J by 0 bases, with 13 bases left in between. The germline gives CDR1 SNHLY, CDR2 FYNNEI. The CDR3 is made up of 15 amino acids. The CDR3 spells CASESWTANTGELFF. Written as DNA, the CDR3 is TGTGCCAGCGAGAGCTGGACAGCGAACACCGGGGAGCTGTTTTTT.

This clone was observed a few times. The rearrangement links TRBV7-8 to TRBJ2-2; D is uncertain. CDR3 length: 16 amino acids. From germline, CDR1 is SGHVS and CDR2 FQNEAQ. Trimming took off 6 bases at V and 5 bases at J, with 19 bases between the two ends. The CDR3 coding sequence is TGTGCCAGCAGTATGACGGCGTGGGCCGATACCGGGGAGCTGTTTTTT. It yields the protein CASSMTAWADTGELFF.

This clone was detected a few times. V and J are TRBV19 and TRBJ1-2; 7 bases agree with TRBD1. J gave up 0 bases and V 5 bases, and 6 bases lay outside the gene matches. The CDR3 sequence is 15 residues long. CDR1 and CDR2 from the germline V gene are LNHDA and SQIVND (reference sequence). In nucleotides, the CDR3 is TGTGCCAGTAGTTCGACAGGGAGGTCTAACTATGGCTACACCTTC. Amino acid sequence: CASSSTGRSNYGYTF.

The CDR3 sequence is CACGLANSYEQYF. CDR3 sequence (DNA): TGTGCCTGTGGACTAGCGAACTCCTACGAGCAGTACTTC. J is TRBJ2-7 and V is TRBV30, with 9 nucleotides matching TRBD2. CDR1 and CDR2 (germline): GTSNPN, SVGIG (reference sequence). The CDR3 has 13 amino acids. J gave up 0 bases and V 6 bases, and 3 bases lay outside the gene matches.

V and J are TRBV5-4 and TRBJ2-2; 10 bases align to TRBD1. Germline CDR1 SGHNT, CDR2 YYREEE (reference sequence). After removal of 0 bases from V and 3 bases from J, the junction contained 5 bases not matched to a gene. This CDR3 spans 17 amino acids. The CDR3, as DNA: TGTGCCAGCAGCTTGGGACAGGGGGCAATAGACACCGGGGAGCTGTTTTTT. This encodes CASSLGQGAIDTGELFF. Based on the CDR3 plus reference TRBV5-4 and TRBJ2-2, the full variable domain is ETGVTQSPTHLIKTRGQQVTLRCSSQSGHNTVSWYQQALGQGPQFIFQYYREEENGRGNFPPRFSGLQFPNYSSELNVNALELDDSALYLCASSLGQGAIDTGELFFGEGSRLTVL.

This clone occurred once. At one of its ends the junction is not consistent with the germline gene, which may arise from a read error. The CDR3 is CASEKRTGNPEAFF. CDR3 sequence (DNA): TGTGCTAGTGAAAAACGGACAGGGAACCCTGAAGCTTTCTTT. The chain is built from TRBV12-5 and TRBJ1-1; 8 nucleotides match TRBD1. The CDR3 has 14 amino acids. Germline values: CDR1 LGHNT, CDR2 FRNRAP.

The rearrangement uses TRBV19 and TRBJ2-7; TRBD1 aligns across 9 bases. Trimming removed 3 bases from V and 2 bases from J; junction bases left unmatched: 5. This CDR3 region has 15 residues. The germline V gene encodes CDR1 LNHDA and CDR2 SQIVND (reference sequence). CDR3 nucleotide sequence: TGTGCCAGTAGTATGGGGGGACAGGGCCCCTACGAGCAGTACTTC. Its protein product is CASSMGGQGPYEQYF.

The rearrangement uses TRBV25-1 and TRBJ2-7, with TRBD1 identical over 10 bases. Germline V gives CDR1 MGHDK, CDR2 SYGVNS. The J segment lost 0 bases and the V segment lost 5 bases, leaving 4 bases of the junction unmatched. The CDR3 covers 15 residues. The CDR3 region is CASSPRTGGSYEQYF. In DNA, the CDR3 is TGTGCCAGCAGTCCTAGGACAGGGGGCTCCTACGAGCAGTACTTC.

This chain uses TRBV5-1 with TRBJ2-5; 7 bases agree with TRBD1. The J call may be wrong; the DNA end is better matched by TRBJ2-7. This CDR3 is 16 amino acids long. CDR1 is SGHRS and CDR2 is YFSETQ in the germline V gene. The CDR3 coding sequence is TGCGCCAGCAGCTTGGGGACAGGTAGAAGCTCCTACGAGCAGTACTTC. Translated, it gives CASSLGTGRSSYEQYF.

This clone was seen more than once but under ten times. The chain has TRBV10-3 and TRBJ2-1; 7 bases map to TRBD1. V lost 5 bases and J lost 3; bases outside the gene matches: 7. There are 15 residues in the CDR3. In germline, CDR1 is ENHRY, CDR2 SYGVKD. This chain's CDR3 is CAISQQGNGYNEQFF. The DNA for the CDR3 is TGTGCCATCAGTCAACAGGGGAACGGCTACAATGAGCAGTTCTTC.

V gene TRBV4-1 combines with J gene TRBJ2-1; TRBD2 might be the D (5 bases). This CDR3 is built from 17 residues. Germline CDR1 is MGHRA and CDR2 is YSYEKL. V was clipped by 1 base and J by 1 base, with 14 bases between them. The CDR3 sequence: CASSQGLVTGSYNEQFF. The CDR3 coding sequence is TGCGCCAGCAGCCAAGGTTTGGTGACGGGGTCCTACAATGAGCAGTTCTTC.

The chain is built from TRBV29-1 and TRBJ1-1; D ambiguous. Per germline, CDR1 SQVTM and CDR2 ANQGSEA. V lost 3 bases and J lost 1, with 12 bases in between. This CDR3 comprises 14 residues. For the CDR3, the DNA is TGCAGCGTTGATGTGGCAGGCCAGAACACTGAAGCTTTCTTT. It is translated as CSVDVAGQNTEAFF.

The V and J genes are TRBV7-3 and TRBJ2-7; a possible D gene is TRBD2 (6 bases). Germline CDR1 is SGHTA and CDR2 is FQGTGA. The ends were cut back, 1 base at V and 4 bases at J, with 8 bases in the middle. The CDR3 has 13 residues. The DNA of the CDR3 is TGTGCCAGCAGCTTAAATGGGGGGTACGAGCAGTACGTC. It specifies CASSLNGGYEQYV.

The chain links TRBV7-8 to TRBJ2-1; D is uncertain. The CDR3 is 14 residues long. V lost 5 bases to trimming and J lost 5 bases, with 13 bases between them. Germline V lookup: CDR1 SGHVS, CDR2 FQNEAQ. CDR3: CASSPGVVHNEQFF. The CDR3 DNA follows: TGTGCCAGCAGCCCGGGTGTAGTCCACAATGAGCAGTTCTTC.

The gene calls are TRBV11-2 and TRBJ2-2, with D possibly being TRBD2 (5 bases). The germline V and J ends were trimmed by 0 bases and 5 bases, with 7 bases remaining between them. Germline CDR1 reads SGHAT; CDR2 reads FQNNGV. This CDR3 contains 14 residues. The chain's CDR3 is CASSLDTGTGELFF. The CDR3 region has the DNA TGTGCCAGCAGCTTAGATACGGGAACCGGGGAGCTGTTTTTT.

This clone turned up a few times. The CDR3 spells CASSSRRGEETQYF. The CDR3 coding sequence is TGTGCCAGCAGCTCAAGAAGGGGTGAAGAGACCCAGTACTTC. The genes are TRBV7-2 and TRBJ2-5, with D possibly being TRBD1 (5 bases). Germline loops: CDR1 SGHTA, CDR2 FQGNSA. The V end was cut by 4 bases, the J end by 3 bases, with 12 bases between. The CDR3 runs to 14 residues.